This section outlines one T cell receptor beta chain sequence together with its context. The sample holds many counts of this clonotype. Its antigen has not been determined. Base qualities were left out, and no much larger clone turns up one base away. The donors were 40 or so Caucasian individuals from Russia, aged roughly 6 to 100 years, who were systemically healthy. About 10 milliliters of peripheral blood were drawn from each donor into EDTA-treated Vacutainer tubes. Ficoll-Paque density-gradient centrifugation was used to isolate PBMCs, with at least 6.5 million per sample. Trizol reagent was used to extract total RNA from PBMCs, with at least 5 micrograms per sample. The percentages of naive CD45RAhigh/CD27high T cells were determined by flow cytometry on a PBMC aliquot from every donor. This record comes from a study of blood T cells in healthy people across ages (dated by TCRdb to about 2015). Some background on the complete study: In model experiments, roughly one uniquely barcoded TCR beta cDNA molecule per two T cells was captured by template switching. To avoid experimental bias, donors of different ages were spread randomly across the sequencing lanes. The study measured age-related changes in TCR beta repertoire diversity using deep sequencing normalized with unique cDNA molecular identifiers. Four age groups were formed from the donors: young (average approximately 15 years), middle-aged (approximately 40), aged (62) and long-lived (less than 85). For two donors (one aged 18 to 30 and one aged 80 or older), the study analyzed two additional independent replicas of 1 million unique cDNA reads from the same blood draw.

The method was 5' RACE. The instrument was an Illumina HiSeq 2500. A second PCR of roughly 6 to 11 cycles was run with a J-beta primer mix and a sample-barcoded 5' primer. A unique molecular identifier was introduced onto each TCR beta cDNA molecule by a template-switch 5' adaptor carrying 12 random nucleotides. Each sample yielded at least 2.5 million CDR3-containing paired-end reads. First-strand cDNA was synthesized from all RNA with the Mint cDNA synthesis kit, primed by a TRBC-specific oligonucleotide. After uracil-DNA glycosylase treatment, a first 18-cycle PCR used universal primers M1SS and BC2_uni_R on all cDNA. The authors' analysis ran thus. Each sample was normalized by randomly selecting 1 million high-quality reads, each carrying a distinct molecular identifier. Reads with shared molecular identifiers were discarded instead of being binned into consensus sequences. MiTCR, with a Q25 quality threshold and the strictest error-elimination algorithm, was used for CDR3 identification, clonotype clustering and error correction. Lower-bound total TCR beta diversity was estimated with a nonparametric unseen species model using Euler transformation. Through fastp at Q25 and MiXCR, TCRdb rebuilt clones from the public reads, retaining in-frame beta chains. One record per CDR3 amino acid sequence lists the most common genes and DNA. The V and J calls, along with clone size, are taken from TCRdb and not from the paper's own processing. The sample records roughly 900,000 distinct CDR3 sequences, roughly 52% of which are singletons. Under 15% of the sample is in the top ten clones.

V loses 5 bases, J loses 0 bases, and the germline ends lie 9 bases apart. CDR1 SGHKS and CDR2 YYEKEE are derived from the germline V gene (reference sequence). Inclusive of the bounding cysteine and phenylalanine, the CDR3 is 13 residues long. CDR3 DNA only is kept here, 39 bases in frame from base 1. Overall study results and their limits: Estimates of total diversity based on one million sequenced T cells were regarded as lower bounds and as underestimates. The CMV infection status of donors was not known, potentially confounding age-related changes in expanded clonotypes. Observed TCR beta diversity per million T cells fell roughly linearly with age, and a significant reduction was already apparent by age roughly 40. Because profiling used bulk unsorted PBMCs, naive and antigen-experienced compartments could not be compared conclusively. The long-lived group showed more naive CD4+ T cells, fewer expanded clones and increased TCR diversity than the aged group, suggesting age selection. A strong correlation was found between observed TCR beta diversity and the percentage of naive T cells measured by flow cytometry.

Sequencing input: blood. The rearrangement combines TRBV5-5 with TRBJ2-7; the D gene remains uncertain. The TCR sequence derives from a man aged 25-45 years in good health. The bases are TGTGCCAGCAGTTTGTACAGCTCCTACGAGCAGTACTTC. Its product reads: CASSLYSSYEQYF.